The clone carrying this T cell receptor (beta chain) was detected a few times. Its antigen is undetermined. This sample was included in a study of T-cell reconstitution after alpha-beta-depleted transplantation in children. Whole-study results and caveats: Reported findings indicate that, about two months after transplant, alpha-beta T cells came from several hundred expanded clones, which were derived from non-depleted graft cells.

Unmatched junction bases numbered 4, after V lost 4 bases and J lost 7 bases. CDR3 length: 13 amino acids. Germline V lookup: CDR1 DFQATT, CDR2 SNEGSKA (reference sequence). TCRbeta library preparation incorporated unique molecular identifiers. TCRdb passed the PCR reads through MiXCR, listing each CDR3 protein once. This sample has about a million distinct CDR3 sequences, with roughly 29% found just once. The sequence was collected from a boy less than two years old who had a stem cell transplant for SCID, so the T cells may come from the graft donor. The V call is TRBV20-1, the J call TRBJ2-2, with 9 bases fitting TRBD2. The material was PBMCs, mostly from graft donor cells, obtained 360 days after TCRalphabeta/CD19-depleted stem cell transplant. The CDR3 reads CSAMRGGVGELFF. The CDR3 DNA is TGCAGTGCTATGCGGGGGGGCGTCGGGGAGCTGTTTTTT.